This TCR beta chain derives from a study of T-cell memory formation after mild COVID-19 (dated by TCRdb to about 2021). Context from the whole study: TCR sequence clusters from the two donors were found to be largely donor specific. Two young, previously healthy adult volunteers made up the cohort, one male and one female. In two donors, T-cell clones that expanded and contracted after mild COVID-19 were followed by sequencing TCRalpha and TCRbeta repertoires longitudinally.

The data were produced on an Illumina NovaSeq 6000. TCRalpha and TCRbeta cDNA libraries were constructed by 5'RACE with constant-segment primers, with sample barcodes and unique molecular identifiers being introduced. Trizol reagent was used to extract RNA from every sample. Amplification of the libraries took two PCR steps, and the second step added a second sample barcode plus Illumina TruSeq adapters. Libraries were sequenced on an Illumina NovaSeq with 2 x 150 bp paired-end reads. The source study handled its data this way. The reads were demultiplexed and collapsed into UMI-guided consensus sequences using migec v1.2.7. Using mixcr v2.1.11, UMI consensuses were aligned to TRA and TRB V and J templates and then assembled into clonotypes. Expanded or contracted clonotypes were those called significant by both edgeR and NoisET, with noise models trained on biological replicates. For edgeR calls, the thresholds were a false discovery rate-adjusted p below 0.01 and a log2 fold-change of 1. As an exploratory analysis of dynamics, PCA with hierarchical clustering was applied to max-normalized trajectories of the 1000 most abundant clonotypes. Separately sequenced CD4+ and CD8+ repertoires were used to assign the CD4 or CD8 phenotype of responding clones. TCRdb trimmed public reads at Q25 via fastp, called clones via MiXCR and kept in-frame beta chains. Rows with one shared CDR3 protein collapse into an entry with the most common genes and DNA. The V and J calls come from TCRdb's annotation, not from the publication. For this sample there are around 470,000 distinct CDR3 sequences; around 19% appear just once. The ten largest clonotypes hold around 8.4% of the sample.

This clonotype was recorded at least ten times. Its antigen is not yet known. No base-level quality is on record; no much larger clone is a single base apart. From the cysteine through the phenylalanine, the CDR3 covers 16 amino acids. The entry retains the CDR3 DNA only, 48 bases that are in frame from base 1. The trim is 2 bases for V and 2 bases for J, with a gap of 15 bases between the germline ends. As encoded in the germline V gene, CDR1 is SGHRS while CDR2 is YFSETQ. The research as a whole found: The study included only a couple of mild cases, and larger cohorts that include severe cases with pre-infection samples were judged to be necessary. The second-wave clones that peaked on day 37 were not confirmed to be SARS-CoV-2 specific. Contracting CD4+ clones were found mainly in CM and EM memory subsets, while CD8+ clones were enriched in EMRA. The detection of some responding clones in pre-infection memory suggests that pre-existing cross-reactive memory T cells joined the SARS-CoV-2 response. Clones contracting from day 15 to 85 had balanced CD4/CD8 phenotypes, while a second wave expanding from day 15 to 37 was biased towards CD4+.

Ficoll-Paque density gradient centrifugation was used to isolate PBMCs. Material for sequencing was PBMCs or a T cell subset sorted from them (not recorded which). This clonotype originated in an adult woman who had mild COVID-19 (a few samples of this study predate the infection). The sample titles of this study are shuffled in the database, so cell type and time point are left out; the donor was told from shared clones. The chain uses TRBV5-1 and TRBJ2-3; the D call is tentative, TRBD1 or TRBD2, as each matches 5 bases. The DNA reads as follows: TGCGCCAGCAGCTTTGGGGCGGGTCCACTCACAGATACGCAGTATTTT. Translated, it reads CASSFGAGPLTDTQYF. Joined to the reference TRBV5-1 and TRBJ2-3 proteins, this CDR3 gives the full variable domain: KAGVTQTPRYLIKTRGQQVTLSCSPISGHRSVSWYQQTPGQGLQFLFEYFSETQRNKGNFPGRFSGRQFSNSRSEMNVSTLELGDSALYLCASSFGAGPLTDTQYFGPGTRLTVL.